One sample yielded the 30 T cell receptor beta chains listed below, sequenced in a study of PD-1 blockade in classical Hodgkin lymphoma. Described time point: cycle 4 day 1 (C4D1), after 6 weeks of nivolumab. Every patient relapsed after autologous stem cell transplantation, and brentuximab vedotin exposure varied. Using immunoSEQ multiplex PCR, the repertoire was profiled, and TCRdb retains in-frame clones only, with some absent. This repertoire shows tens of thousands of clones, around four fifths found once; its top ten account for over 7.5%. The sequences come from peripheral blood mononuclear cells (PBMCs), collected before the fourth cycle of nivolumab. All receptors derive from a human donor with classical Hodgkin lymphoma.

The sample holds one count of this clone. The rearrangement joins TRBV29-1 to TRBJ2-7; 8 bases are shared with TRBD2. V lost 4 bases, J lost 9 bases, and 14 bases stayed unmatched. The germline CDR1 and CDR2 sequences are SQVTM and ANQGSEA. This CDR3 spans 14 amino acids. The CDR3 coding sequence is TGCAGCGTTGTCCTCGACAGGTCTGCGGGGGGGCAGTACTTC. It codes for CSVVLDRSAGGQYF.

This clone has a handful of counts. The junction shows a germline mismatch at one end, possibly a read error. The chain recombines TRBV7-7 with TRBJ2-3, with 8 nucleotides matching TRBD2. In germline, CDR1 is SSHAT, CDR2 FNYEAQ (reference sequence). CDR3 length: 17 amino acids. The CDR3 is CASSLGGGTRGTDTQYF. CDR3 nucleotides: TGTGCTAGCAGCTTAGGAGGGGGGACTAGAGGCACAGATACGCAGTATTTT.

This chain links TRBV19 with TRBJ1-4; the D is unclear. In germline, CDR1 is LNHDA, CDR2 SQIVND (reference sequence). This CDR3 spans 10 amino acids. Trimming cost V 7 bases and J 7 bases, with 4 bases left between them. The DNA of the CDR3 is TGTGCCAGTAAGCTTGAAAAACTGTTTTTT. The encoded protein is CASKLEKLFF.

V is TRBV4-3 and J is TRBJ2-7; no clear D. Germline CDR1 and CDR2: LGHNA and YSLEER. V lost 0 bases and J lost 5, with 8 bases in between. The CDR3 is 13 amino acids. This CDR3 reads CASSQDSWHEQYF. CDR3 DNA: TGCGCCAGCAGCCAAGATTCCTGGCACGAGCAGTACTTC.

This clone was detected only once. The gene calls are TRBV6-5 and TRBJ1-2; TRBD1 aligns across 7 bases. V lost 6 bases and J lost 8; bases outside the gene matches: 6. The CDR3 spans 12 residues. Germline CDR1 MNHEY, CDR2 SVGAGI. The CDR3 coding sequence is TGTGCCAGCAGGAAACAGGGGAGCGGCTACACCTTC. Its protein is CASRKQGSGYTF.

This chain connects TRBV9 to TRBJ2-3; D is unclear. This CDR3 is built from 14 residues. The V gene's germline CDR1 is SGDLS and CDR2 YYNGEE. V lost 0 bases to trimming and J lost 2 bases, with 7 bases between them. CDR3 bases: TGTGCCAGCAGCGTAGCCGGCTTCACAGATACGCAGTATTTT. Its translation is CASSVAGFTDTQYF.

This chain links TRBV27 with TRBJ1-5; D gene ambiguous. The CDR3 consists of 13 residues. CDR1 is MNHEY, CDR2 SMNVEV, per germline (reference sequence). Between the trimmed V and J ends, which lost 6 bases and 2 bases, there was a span of 8 bases. CDR3 in DNA: TGTGCCAGCAGGAGGGTAGGCAATCAGCCCCAGCATTTT. Its protein product is CASRRVGNQPQHF.

This chain connects TRBV19 to TRBJ2-1; 7 bases align to TRBD2. Germline V CDR1 and CDR2: LNHDA, SQIVND (reference sequence). The CDR3 is 16 residues long. Trimming took 7 bases from V and 0 from J; bases not matched to a gene: 9. The CDR3 bases are TGTGCCAGTATGCTGGCGGGAGAAAGCTCCTACAATGAGCAGTTCTTC. As protein: CASMLAGESSYNEQFF. Looking up the rest from reference TRBV19 and TRBJ2-1 gives the full variable domain: DGGITQSPKYLFRKEGQNVTLSCEQNLNHDAMYWYRQDPGQGLRLIYYSQIVNDFQKGDIAEGYSVSREKKESFPLTVTSAQKNPTAFYLCASMLAGESSYNEQFFGPGTRLTVL.

The chain employs TRBV10-3 and TRBJ2-7; D not resolved. The V end was cut by 3 bases, the J end by 4 bases, with 13 bases between. Germline V gene data show CDR1 as ENHRY and CDR2 as SYGVKD. The CDR3 length is 14 residues. The CDR3 DNA reads as TGTGCCATCAGTGAAGGGTTAGGGCAGTACGAGCAGTACTTC. It encodes CAISEGLGQYEQYF.

This chain joins TRBV7-2 and TRBJ2-5, with 8 bases lining up with TRBD1. V shed 5 bases and J 1 base; nucleotides not matched to a gene: 3. Germline CDR1 is SGHTA and CDR2 is FQGNSA. CDR3 size: 14 residues. CDR3 region: CASSADRGQETQYF. Written as DNA, the CDR3 is TGTGCCAGCAGCGCAGACAGGGGCCAAGAGACCCAGTACTTC.

The rearrangement joins TRBV6-5 to TRBJ2-3, with 7 positions matching TRBD2. Germline loops: CDR1 MNHEY, CDR2 SVGAGI. The ends lost 8 bases at V and 4 bases at J; junction bases unmatched: 12. This CDR3 contains 15 residues. The CDR3 bases are TGTGCCAGCTCCCAATCGCCGACTAGCCCAGATACGCAGTATTTT. Translation gives CASSQSPTSPDTQYF.

The chain is built from TRBV5-1 and TRBJ2-3, with 8 positions matching TRBD2. Germline V CDR1 and CDR2: SGHRS, YFSETQ. The CDR3 totals 17 residues. J lost 0 bases, V lost 3 bases, and 9 bases had no gene match. The CDR3 bases are TGCGCCAGCAGCTCGGTTGGGGCTAGCGGGAGCACAGATACGCAGTATTTT. Translation: CASSSVGASGSTDTQYF.

This chain links TRBV5-1 with TRBJ2-3; TRBD1 matches at 7 bases. This CDR3 is built from 15 residues. Germline lookup yields CDR1 SGHRS and CDR2 YFSETQ. Trimming took 5 bases from V and 3 from J; bases not matched to a gene: 9. This CDR3 is CASSRVGQITDTQYF. The CDR3 DNA sequence: TGCGCCAGCAGTAGAGTGGGACAGATAACAGATACGCAGTATTTT.

This clone was observed many times. The chain combines TRBV2 with TRBJ1-2; D is ambiguous. V was cut by 1 base and J by 7 bases, with 16 bases left in between. Germline V CDR1 and CDR2: SNHLY, FYNNEI. CDR3 length: 15 residues. As DNA, the CDR3 is TGTGCCAGCAGTGAAGATTGGCGGGGTTCGGGTGGCTACACCTTC. This gives the protein CASSEDWRGSGGYTF.

The chain recombines TRBV19 with TRBJ2-3, with no clear D. Trimming stripped 0 bases from V and 0 bases from J, with 10 bases between. The CDR3 has 16 amino acids. Per the germline V gene, CDR1 is LNHDA and CDR2 is SQIVND (reference sequence). As DNA, the CDR3 is TGTGCCAGTAGTATAGAAACAGTTACTAGCACAGATACGCAGTATTTT. Protein: CASSIETVTSTDTQYF.

This chain uses TRBV4-2 with TRBJ1-2; D is possibly TRBD1 (6 bases). Trimming removed 0 bases from V and 5 bases from J, with 16 bases in between. The CDR3 is 16 amino acids. The germline CDR1 and CDR2 sequences are LGHNA and YNFKEQ. CDR3 bases: TGTGCCAGCAGCCAAGATGGCACTCCTGGACAGTATGGCTACACCTTC. Translating gives CASSQDGTPGQYGYTF.

The genes are TRBV30 and TRBJ1-1; 8 bases fit TRBD1. V gave up 7 bases and J gave up 4 bases; unmatched junction bases: 11. The germline gives CDR1 GTSNPN, CDR2 SVGIG (reference sequence). This CDR3 has 14 residues. CDR3 DNA sequence: TGTGCCTTCACGCTCCGGACAGGGACCACTGAAGCTTTCTTT. Its translation: CAFTLRTGTTEAFF.

The chain recombines TRBV5-6 with TRBJ2-1; D possibly matches TRBD1 or TRBD2 (7 bases each). Deletions cut 2 bases from V and 5 bases from J, with 20 bases between. The CDR3 consists of 17 residues. Germline V gene lookup returns CDR1 SGHDT and CDR2 YYEEEE. CDR3 in DNA: TGTGCCAGCAGCTTCTACGGGAAGCGGGACAGACACAATGAGCAGTTCTTC. This codes for CASSFYGKRDRHNEQFF.

The chain uses TRBV7-9 and TRBJ2-1; no clear D gene. CDR3 length equals 11 residues. Germline CDR1 reads SEHNR; CDR2 reads FQNEAQ (reference sequence). Trimming removed 2 bases at V and 8 bases at J, with 4 bases between. The CDR3 region is CASSLSDEQFF. The CDR3 DNA reads as TGTGCCAGCAGCTTATCCGATGAGCAGTTCTTC.

The V and J genes are TRBV7-2 and TRBJ1-5; no definite D call. The V gene's germline CDR1 is SGHTA and CDR2 FQGNSA. This CDR3 has 13 amino acids. V was clipped by 0 bases and J by 6 bases, with 6 bases between them. The CDR3 bases are TGTGCCAGCAGCTTAGCTTTGGGTCAGCCCCAGCATTTT. Residues: CASSLALGQPQHF.

The chain joins TRBV9 to TRBJ2-3; 9 bases line up with TRBD2. Germline V gene lookup returns CDR1 SGDLS and CDR2 YYNGEE. CDR3 length: 16 residues. Germline trimming cut 4 bases from V and 2 bases from J; bases unmatched to any gene: 8. CDR3 amino acids: CASSRISGGFTDTQYF. The CDR3 DNA follows: TGTGCCAGCAGCCGGATTAGCGGGGGCTTCACAGATACGCAGTATTTT.

This chain joins TRBV6-5 and TRBJ1-2, with TRBD1 matching over 8 bases. V shed 6 bases and J 5 bases; nucleotides not matched to a gene: 8. This CDR3 comprises 14 residues. Germline values: CDR1 MNHEY, CDR2 SVGAGI. The CDR3 nucleotides are TGTGCCAGCAGACTCCGGGACAGGATATATGGCTACACCTTC. This translates into CASRLRDRIYGYTF.

This chain links TRBV19 with TRBJ2-7; 7 bases line up with TRBD1. The CDR3 has 15 amino acids. Germline V lookup: CDR1 LNHDA, CDR2 SQIVND (reference sequence). V trimming: 5 bases; J trimming: 3 bases; junction bases outside the gene matches: 10. The CDR3 DNA sequence: TGTGCCAGTAGTCGGACAGGATCGGCCGACTACGAGCAGTACTTC. This encodes CASSRTGSADYEQYF.

This chain connects TRBV19 to TRBJ2-7; 8 nucleotides match TRBD1. The germline gives CDR1 LNHDA, CDR2 SQIVND (reference sequence). V lost 5 bases and J lost 3; bases outside the gene matches: 6. The CDR3 has 14 residues. CDR3 bases: TGTGCCAGTAGTGGAAGGACAGGGCGCTACGAGCAGTACTTC. It translates to CASSGRTGRYEQYF. Using reference TRBV19 and TRBJ2-7 for the parts outside the CDR3, the full variable domain is DGGITQSPKYLFRKEGQNVTLSCEQNLNHDAMYWYRQDPGQGLRLIYYSQIVNDFQKGDIAEGYSVSREKKESFPLTVTSAQKNPTAFYLCASSGRTGRYEQYFGPGTRLTVT.

The chain has TRBV29-1 and TRBJ1-2, with 7 positions matching TRBD1. This CDR3 is built from 13 residues. Unmatched junction bases numbered 5, after V lost 7 bases and J lost 0 bases. Per the germline V gene, CDR1 is SQVTM and CDR2 is ANQGSEA. The CDR3 region is CSARTGANYGYTF. As DNA, the CDR3 is TGCAGCGCCCGCACAGGGGCTAACTATGGCTACACCTTC. Combining the CDR3 with reference TRBV29-1 and TRBJ1-2 gives the whole variable domain SAVISQKPSRDICQRGTSLTIQCQVDSQVTMMFWYRQQPGQSLTLIATANQGSEATYESGFVIDKFPISRPNLTFSTLTVSNMSPEDSSIYLCSARTGANYGYTFGSGTRLTVV.

This chain uses TRBV11-1 with TRBJ2-7; 8 nucleotides match TRBD2. Germline CDR1 and CDR2: SGHAT and FQDESV (reference sequence). The J segment lost 0 bases and the V segment lost 1 base, leaving 11 bases of the junction unmatched. The CDR3 covers 18 residues. Here the CDR3 DNA reads TGTGCCAGCAGCTTAGTGATTTTGGCGGGAGGTCGCTCCTACGAGCAGTACTTC. This codes for CASSLVILAGGRSYEQYF.

This chain uses TRBV2 with TRBJ1-5; D remains ambiguous. The CDR3 covers 18 residues. V was trimmed by 5 bases and J by 2 bases, leaving 22 bases between them. Germline loops: CDR1 SNHLY, CDR2 FYNNEI. CDR3 DNA: TGTGCCAGCAGTTTAGCCAGCCTGCAATTTAAAGGCAATCAGCCCCAGCATTTT. Translating it yields CASSLASLQFKGNQPQHF.

The chain recombines TRBV29-1 with TRBJ1-1; D remains unclear. Trimming pared 2 bases from V and 1 base from J, leaving 11 bases between. There are 14 residues in the CDR3. Germline CDR1 SQVTM, CDR2 ANQGSEA. The CDR3: CSVENVAKNTEAFF. For the CDR3, the DNA is TGCAGCGTTGAAAACGTGGCCAAGAACACTGAAGCTTTCTTT.

The V call is TRBV27, the J call TRBJ2-2; no clear D gene. Germline assignment: CDR1 MNHEY and CDR2 SMNVEV (reference sequence). The CDR3 contains 15 residues. The V end was cut by 6 bases, the J end by 0 bases, with 11 bases between. The CDR3 bases are TGTGCCAGCAGATTGTGGGGAACGAACACCGGGGAGCTGTTTTTT. This codes for CASRLWGTNTGELFF.

This clone appeared a few times. The genes are TRBV5-4 and TRBJ2-5; no definite D call. Per germline, CDR1 SGHNT and CDR2 YYREEE (reference sequence). V lost 4 bases, J lost 5 bases, and 9 bases lay in between. This CDR3 is 12 amino acids long. The CDR3 loop is CASSRQQETQYF. The CDR3 DNA follows: TGTGCCAGCAGCAGACAACAGGAGACCCAGTACTTC.